A selection of T cell receptor beta chains follows, all from one sample in a study of blood T cell repertoires in COVID-19. The method was immunoSEQ multiplex PCR; TCRdb's version includes in-frame clones alone and lacks a portion of them. Among about 92,000 clones listed, around nine tenths were seen once. Material for sequencing was peripheral blood. Receptor source: a woman aged 55-69 years with COVID-19, enrolled during active disease. CDR3s include the opening cysteine and the closing phenylalanine or tryptophan. The D gene is left open where the match is weak. Rows give clone size only sometimes, using once, few, many, or a class for an expanded clone.

abundance: NA
d_gene: TRBD1
v_gene: TRBV30
j_gene: TRBJ1-1
CDR3nt: TGTGCCTGGAGGTGGGACAGGAACACTGAAGCTTTCTTT
CDR3aa: CAWRWDRNTEAFF

abundance: NA
d_gene: TRBD1
v_gene: TRBV5-4
j_gene: TRBJ1-2
CDR3nt: TGTGCCAGCAGCTGGGACAGAGACTATGGCTACACCTTC
CDR3aa: CASSWDRDYGYTF

abundance: once
d_gene: TRBD1
v_gene: TRBV19
j_gene: TRBJ2-2
CDR3nt: TGTGCCAGTAGTCCCTCCGGACAGGGGAACACCGGGGAGCTGTTTTTT
CDR3aa: CASSPSGQGNTGELFF

abundance: NA
d_gene: NA
v_gene: TRBV9
j_gene: TRBJ1-2
CDR3nt: TGTGCCAGCAATAAGGACAGCGACTATGGCTACACCTTC
CDR3aa: CASNKDSDYGYTF

abundance: few
d_gene: TRBD1
v_gene: TRBV6-5
j_gene: TRBJ1-2
CDR3nt: TGTGCCAGCAGTTTAGGACAGGGATACTATGGCTACACCTTC
CDR3aa: CASSLGQGYYGYTF

abundance: NA
d_gene: TRBD1
v_gene: TRBV7-9
j_gene: TRBJ2-7
CDR3nt: TGTGCCAGCAGCCCCGGACAGGGTATGGACGAGCAGTACTTC
CDR3aa: CASSPGQGMDEQYF

abundance: NA
d_gene: NA
v_gene: TRBV7-2
j_gene: TRBJ1-2
CDR3nt: TGTGCCAGCAGCGATACAGGTCCGGGTGGCTACACCTTC
CDR3aa: CASSDTGPGGYTF

abundance: once
d_gene: NA
v_gene: TRBV18
j_gene: TRBJ1-4
CDR3nt: TGTGCCAGCTCACCAGAGGTACACGAAAAACTGTTTTTT
CDR3aa: CASSPEVHEKLFF

abundance: NA
d_gene: NA
v_gene: TRBV19
j_gene: TRBJ1-3
CDR3nt: TGTGCCAGTAGTATAGAGGCGCAAACTACGGCTGGAAACACCATATATTTT
CDR3aa: CASSIEAQTTAGNTIYF

abundance: NA
d_gene: TRBD1
v_gene: TRBV7-2
j_gene: TRBJ1-2
CDR3nt: TGTGCCAGCAGTCCAGGACAGGCGGCGGGCTATGGCTACACCTTC
CDR3aa: CASSPGQAAGYGYTF

abundance: NA
d_gene: TRBD1
v_gene: TRBV7-9
j_gene: TRBJ2-7
CDR3nt: TGTGCCAGCAGCTGGGGACAGAACTCCTACGAGCAGTACTTC
CDR3aa: CASSWGQNSYEQYF

abundance: NA
d_gene: NA
v_gene: TRBV5-1
j_gene: TRBJ2-5
CDR3nt: TGCGCCAGCAGCTTGGCCGTTCAAGAGACCCAGTACTTC
CDR3aa: CASSLAVQETQYF

abundance: NA
d_gene: TRBD1
v_gene: TRBV4-2
j_gene: TRBJ1-2
CDR3nt: TGTGCCAGCAGCCAAGGGGACAGGTCCTCGGGGGGCTACACCTTC
CDR3aa: CASSQGDRSSGGYTF

abundance: NA
d_gene: TRBD1
v_gene: TRBV28
j_gene: TRBJ1-5
CDR3nt: TGTGCCAGCAGCACACAGGGGGTATTCGGCAATCAGCCCCAGCATTTT
CDR3aa: CASSTQGVFGNQPQHF

abundance: NA
d_gene: NA
v_gene: TRBV3-1/TRBV3-2
j_gene: TRBJ1-2
CDR3nt: TGTGCCAGCAGCCCCCCAGGGGGCTACACCTTC
CDR3aa: CASSPPGGYTF

abundance: NA
d_gene: NA
v_gene: TRBV18
j_gene: TRBJ2-2
CDR3nt: TGTGCCAGCTCACCACCCCCGCGAGTGGAGCTGTTTTTT
CDR3aa: CASSPPPRVELFF

abundance: few
d_gene: NA
v_gene: TRBV5-6
j_gene: TRBJ2-7
CDR3nt: TGTGCCAGCAGCACCCTAGCTCTGGGCGAGCAGTACTTC
CDR3aa: CASSTLALGEQYF

abundance: NA
d_gene: NA
v_gene: TRBV18
j_gene: TRBJ1-1
CDR3nt: TGTGCCAGCTCCGGTGGGAGAAACACTGAAGCTTTCTTT
CDR3aa: CASSGGRNTEAFF

abundance: NA
d_gene: TRBD2
v_gene: TRBV19
j_gene: TRBJ2-2
CDR3nt: TGTGCCAGTAGACCCCGTAGGCGGGGGGGTACCGGGGAGCTGTTTTTT
CDR3aa: CASRPRRRGGTGELFF

abundance: NA
d_gene: TRBD1
v_gene: TRBV11-2
j_gene: TRBJ1-2
CDR3nt: TGTGCCAGCAGCTTAGATCTGATGGGACAGGGGAGAAGGGGTGGCTACACCTTC
CDR3aa: CASSLDLMGQGRRGGYTF

abundance: NA
d_gene: TRBD1
v_gene: TRBV27
j_gene: TRBJ1-3
CDR3nt: TGTGCCAGCAGTCGCCAGGGGGCCCAACACTCTGGAAACACCATATATTTT
CDR3aa: CASSRQGAQHSGNTIYF

abundance: NA
d_gene: NA
v_gene: TRBV4-3
j_gene: TRBJ1-2
CDR3nt: TGCGCCAGCAGCCCTATGGGAGCAGACTATGGCTACACCTTC
CDR3aa: CASSPMGADYGYTF

abundance: NA
d_gene: NA
v_gene: TRBV2
j_gene: TRBJ1-2
CDR3nt: TGTGCCAGCAGTAGGACAGACATCTATGGCTACACCTTC
CDR3aa: CASSRTDIYGYTF

abundance: NA
d_gene: NA
v_gene: TRBV7-9
j_gene: TRBJ1-1
CDR3nt: TGTGCCAGCAGCCCCGCAGGGGAGCCCCTCACTGAAGCTTTCTTT
CDR3aa: CASSPAGEPLTEAFF

abundance: NA
d_gene: NA
v_gene: TRBV5-6
j_gene: TRBJ1-2
CDR3nt: TGTGCCAGCAGCTTGGAGGACAGTCGGTGGGCTAGTTATGGCTACACCTTC
CDR3aa: CASSLEDSRWASYGYTF

abundance: NA
d_gene: NA
v_gene: TRBV7-9
j_gene: TRBJ1-3
CDR3nt: TGTGCCAGCAGCTTACGGGGGTCGGTATCGTCTGGAAACACCATATATTTT
CDR3aa: CASSLRGSVSSGNTIYF

abundance: NA
d_gene: TRBD1
v_gene: TRBV19
j_gene: TRBJ1-2
CDR3nt: TGTGCCAGTTTACAGGGGGTATATGGCTACACCTTC
CDR3aa: CASLQGVYGYTF

abundance: NA
d_gene: TRBD1
v_gene: TRBV5-4
j_gene: TRBJ2-7
CDR3nt: TGTGCCAGCAGCGGACAGGGGAACCTCTACGAGCAGTACTTC
CDR3aa: CASSGQGNLYEQYF

abundance: few
d_gene: NA
v_gene: TRBV7-2
j_gene: TRBJ1-5
CDR3nt: TGTGCCAGCAGCTTCGGGGGGCCGGGCAATCAGCCCCAGCATTTT
CDR3aa: CASSFGGPGNQPQHF

abundance: NA
d_gene: TRBD1
v_gene: TRBV7-9
j_gene: TRBJ1-1
CDR3nt: TGTGCCAGCAGCCCCTCCGGGACAGGGCACACTGAAGCTTTCTTT
CDR3aa: CASSPSGTGHTEAFF

abundance: NA
d_gene: NA
v_gene: TRBV3-1/TRBV3-2
j_gene: TRBJ1-4
CDR3nt: TGTGCCAGCAGCCGGGGAGGGGAGGATGAAAAACTGTTTTTT
CDR3aa: CASSRGGEDEKLFF